These T cell receptor beta chains were read from a single sample in a study of blood T cell repertoires in COVID-19. Data came from immunoSEQ multiplex PCR; TCRdb stores just in-frame clones and leaves some out. The sample shows roughly 180,000 clones, approximately 90% of them seen only once. The sequencing input was PBMCs or T cells enriched from blood (not recorded which). Source of these receptors: a young woman who had recovered from COVID-19. Each CDR3 is given with its conserved first and last residue. The D gene is left open where the match is weak. The size of a clone is reported for some rows only, either as once, few or many, or as a class for expanded clones.

clone_size,v_call,d_call,j_call,cdr3_aa,cdr3_nt
NA,TRBV23-1,NA,TRBJ2-3,CASSRPRAAGTQYF,TGCGCCAGCAGTCGCCCGAGGGCGGCGGGTACGCAGTATTTT
many,TRBV20-1,NA,TRBJ1-6,CSASPGSGSYNSPLHF,TGCAGTGCTAGTCCGGGGTCCGGATCTTATAATTCACCCCTCCACTTT
NA,TRBV27,NA,TRBJ1-1,CASSRGAMNTEAFF,TGTGCCAGCAGCAGGGGAGCCATGAACACTGAAGCTTTCTTT
NA,TRBV19,NA,TRBJ2-6,CASSTSPGYPGANVLTF,TGTGCCAGTAGTACGTCGCCAGGGTACCCCGGGGCCAACGTCCTGACTTTC
NA,TRBV7-9,TRBD1,TRBJ2-3,CASSSPPGTEMSTDTQYF,TGTGCCAGCAGCTCGCCTCCGGGGACAGAGATGTCCACAGATACGCAGTATTTT
NA,TRBV29-1,TRBD1,TRBJ1-2,CSVRSHYRGENLYGYTF,TGCAGCGTCCGTTCCCACTACAGGGGAGAAAACCTCTATGGCTACACCTTC
NA,TRBV3-1/TRBV3-2,NA,TRBJ2-7,CASSQQTEYEQYF,TGTGCCAGCAGCCAGCAGACAGAGTACGAGCAGTACTTC
once,TRBV25-1,NA,TRBJ1-1,CASSESDTEAFF,TGTGCCAGCAGTGAATCGGACACTGAAGCTTTCTTT
NA,TRBV10-3,NA,TRBJ1-1,CAISETGNTEAFF,TGTGCCATCAGCGAAACAGGGAACACTGAAGCTTTCTTT
few,TRBV7-2,NA,TRBJ2-5,CASRPTDSETQYF,TGTGCCAGCAGACCGACAGATTCGGAGACCCAGTACTTC
NA,TRBV7-2,NA,TRBJ2-7,CASNRDISYEQYF,TGTGCCAGCAACCGGGACATATCCTACGAGCAGTACTTC
NA,TRBV5-1,NA,TRBJ1-1,CASSWGGEGAAFF,TGCGCCAGCAGCTGGGGGGGTGAAGGCGCGGCTTTCTTT
NA,TRBV11-3,NA,TRBJ1-5,CASSYYRNQPQHF,TGTGCCAGCAGCTACTACAGGAATCAGCCCCAGCATTTT
NA,TRBV24-1,NA,TRBJ1-5,CATSDLSGDQTQPQHF,TGTGCCACCAGTGATTTGTCAGGGGATCAGACTCAGCCCCAGCATTTT
NA,TRBV19,TRBD1,TRBJ1-2,CASRQGALYGYTF,TGTGCCAGCCGACAGGGGGCTTTGTATGGCTACACCTTC
many,TRBV5-8,NA,TRBJ2-3,CASSDPLKMGLTDTQYF,TGTGCCAGCAGCGATCCTCTTAAGATGGGCCTCACAGATACGCAGTATTTT
few,TRBV9,NA,TRBJ1-1,CASSVDGEWNTEAFF,TGTGCCAGCAGCGTAGACGGGGAGTGGAACACTGAAGCTTTCTTT
NA,TRBV7-9,TRBD2,TRBJ2-5,CASSYGGGRGETQYF,TGTGCCAGCAGCTACGGAGGAGGGAGGGGAGAGACCCAGTACTTC
NA,TRBV3-1/TRBV3-2,NA,TRBJ2-7,CASSQAGGGPAYEQYF,TGTGCCAGCAGCCAAGCCGGAGGGGGCCCGGCCTACGAGCAGTACTTC
NA,TRBV30,NA,TRBJ2-7,CAWSVLATLAEQYF,TGTGCCTGGAGTGTACTAGCAACATTGGCCGAGCAGTACTTC
NA,TRBV14,TRBD2,TRBJ2-1,CASSQVPPASGLYNEQFF,TGTGCCAGCAGCCAAGTTCCTCCGGCTAGCGGTCTATACAATGAGCAGTTCTTC
once,TRBV7-9,TRBD1,TRBJ1-3,CASSLADRPSSGNTIYF,TGTGCCAGCAGCTTGGCGGACAGGCCGAGCTCTGGAAACACCATATATTTT
NA,TRBV7-6,NA,TRBJ1-3,CASSLAGDTIYF,TGTGCCAGCAGCTTAGCGGGAGACACCATATATTTT
NA,TRBV5-4,NA,TRBJ1-1,CASRLDKMNTEAFF,TGTGCCAGCAGGCTGGACAAAATGAACACTGAAGCTTTCTTT
NA,TRBV14,TRBD1,TRBJ1-1,CASSQTPGQGYTEAFF,TGTGCCAGCAGCCAAACGCCCGGACAGGGGTACACTGAAGCTTTCTTT
NA,TRBV9,NA,TRBJ2-3,CASSVEWGDLPTDTQYF,TGTGCCAGCAGCGTAGAATGGGGGGACTTACCCACAGATACGCAGTATTTT
NA,TRBV5-1,TRBD1,TRBJ2-2,CASSLEPLGQRSGELFF,TGCGCCAGCAGCTTGGAACCCCTGGGACAGCGATCGGGGGAGCTGTTTTTT
NA,TRBV7-9,NA,TRBJ1-5,CASRSGLLDPQHF,TGTGCCAGCCGCTCGGGATTACTTGACCCCCAGCATTTT
NA,TRBV19,TRBD1,TRBJ1-5,CASSYDRASNQPQHF,TGTGCCAGTAGTTACGACAGGGCCAGCAATCAGCCCCAGCATTTT
NA,TRBV9,TRBD1,TRBJ1-2,CASSPGTEANYGYTF,TGTGCCAGCAGCCCCGGGACAGAGGCCAACTATGGCTACACCTTC
NA,TRBV4-1,NA,TRBJ1-5,CASSGEGGNQPQHF,TGCGCCAGCAGTGGCGAAGGGGGCAATCAGCCCCAGCATTTT
NA,TRBV4-3,NA,TRBJ1-2,CASSQDGQFYGYTF,TGCGCCAGCAGCCAAGATGGCCAGTTCTATGGCTACACCTTC
NA,TRBV19,TRBD2,TRBJ2-1,CASSVPPSGVSNEQFF,TGTGCCAGTAGTGTCCCGCCTAGCGGGGTTTCCAATGAGCAGTTCTTC
NA,TRBV7-3,TRBD2,TRBJ2-1,CASSPRTSLDNEQFF,TGTGCCAGCAGCCCCCGGACTAGCTTAGACAATGAGCAGTTCTTC
NA,TRBV6-2/TRBV6-3,NA,TRBJ1-1,CASSIPAEWGRRTEAFF,TGTGCCAGCAGCATCCCGGCAGAATGGGGGCGCCGAACTGAAGCTTTCTTT
NA,TRBV4-2,NA,TRBJ2-3,CASSQETARSGTQYF,TGTGCCAGCAGCCAAGAAACGGCTCGGTCGGGTACGCAGTATTTT
NA,TRBV19,NA,TRBJ1-2,CASSMVDGYGYTF,TGTGCCAGTAGTATGGTCGACGGGTATGGCTACACCTTC
NA,TRBV7-3,NA,TRBJ1-2,CASSRGGAYGYTF,TGTGCCAGCAGCCGGGGAGGGGCCTATGGCTACACCTTC
NA,TRBV29-1,NA,TRBJ2-3,CSVARDTQYF,TGCAGCGTAGCCAGGGATACGCAGTATTTT
NA,TRBV29-1,NA,TRBJ1-2,CSVEDISAGEGNYGYTF,TGCAGCGTTGAAGATATCTCGGCAGGGGAAGGGAACTATGGCTACACCTTC
once,TRBV19,TRBD1,TRBJ1-4,CASSRRDSSPEKLFF,TGTGCCAGTAGTCGACGGGACAGCTCACCCGAAAAACTGTTTTTT
few,TRBV7-6,TRBD2,TRBJ2-3,CASSPRLAGGTDTQYF,TGTGCCAGCAGCCCACGACTAGCGGGGGGCACAGATACGCAGTATTTT
NA,TRBV7-2,TRBD2,TRBJ2-1,CASSLVTSGVGEQFF,TGTGCCAGCAGCTTAGTAACTAGCGGGGTCGGGGAGCAGTTCTTC
NA,TRBV11-3,TRBD1,TRBJ2-6,CASSSRGPGGGANVLTF,TGTGCCAGCAGCTCGAGGGGGCCTGGTGGTGGGGCCAACGTCCTGACTTTC
once,TRBV28,TRBD1,TRBJ2-1,CASSLITRDRGDVGQFF,TGTGCCAGCAGCCTGATCACCCGGGACAGGGGGGATGTCGGGCAGTTCTTC
few,TRBV28,NA,TRBJ2-2,CASTIAGSNTGELFF,TGTGCCAGCACCATAGCAGGGTCGAACACCGGGGAGCTGTTTTTT
NA,TRBV28,NA,TRBJ1-2,CASSSLMNYGYTF,TGTGCCAGCAGTTCCCTAATGAACTATGGCTACACCTTC
NA,TRBV30,NA,TRBJ2-7,CAWSVSGSYEQYF,TGTGCCTGGAGTGTGTCCGGGTCCTACGAGCAGTACTTC
NA,TRBV27,NA,TRBJ2-1,CASSLSRVGNNEQFF,TGTGCCAGCAGTTTAAGCAGGGTGGGGAACAATGAGCAGTTCTTC
NA,TRBV5-4,TRBD1,TRBJ1-2,CASRGWDRGRGDYGYTF,TGTGCCAGCAGGGGTTGGGACAGGGGGCGTGGGGACTATGGCTACACCTTC
NA,TRBV13,NA,TRBJ2-5,CASSFRMSPEYQETQYF,TGTGCCAGCAGCTTCAGGATGAGCCCCGAGTACCAAGAGACCCAGTACTTC
NA,TRBV2,NA,TRBJ1-2,CASTPDAGSNYGYTF,TGTGCCAGCACCCCTGACGCGGGAAGTAACTATGGCTACACCTTC
NA,TRBV7-2,TRBD2,TRBJ2-1,CASSLGREGREQFF,TGTGCCAGCAGCTTAGGGCGGGAGGGCCGTGAGCAGTTCTTC
NA,TRBV6-5,NA,TRBJ2-5,CASSPPYQETQYF,TGTGCCAGCAGTCCTCCGTACCAAGAGACCCAGTACTTC
NA,TRBV6-2/TRBV6-3,TRBD2,TRBJ2-7,CASSHPAGVSYEQYF,TGTGCCAGCAGTCATCCAGCGGGGGTCTCCTACGAGCAGTACTTC
NA,TRBV2,NA,TRBJ1-5,CARGRKDSVIDSNQPQHF,TGTGCCAGGGGAAGAAAGGACAGTGTAATCGATTCCAATCAGCCCCAGCATTTT
NA,TRBV5-6,TRBD1,TRBJ1-2,CASSVRGQVYGYTF,TGTGCCAGCAGCGTTAGGGGACAGGTCTATGGCTACACCTTC
NA,TRBV3-1/TRBV3-2,NA,TRBJ2-5,CASSQVLETQYF,TGTGCCAGCAGCCAAGTATTGGAGACCCAGTACTTC